The sequence of this T cell receptor beta chain was determined in a study of blood T cell repertoires in COVID-19. Study summary: T cells, B-cell-depleted T cells, or PBMCs provided the cDNA or gDNA that served as material.

V lost 3 bases to trimming and J lost 4 bases; unmatched junction nucleotides: 8. The CDR3 is 16 residues long. Germline lookup yields CDR1 LGHNA and CDR2 YSLEER. This clone was seen more than once but under ten times. Profiled with immunoSEQ multiplex PCR; TCRdb holds only in-frame clones, not every one. The table records some 300,000 clones, about nine tenths of them present only once. Sequenced input: peripheral blood. This receptor was identified in a woman in her twenties or thirties who had recovered from COVID-19. J is TRBJ2-1 and V is TRBV4-3, with 8 positions matching TRBD2. The CDR3 region is CASSQERGSGYNEQFF. CDR3 bases: TGCGCCAGCAGCCAGGAGCGGGGGTCCGGGTACAATGAGCAGTTCTTC.